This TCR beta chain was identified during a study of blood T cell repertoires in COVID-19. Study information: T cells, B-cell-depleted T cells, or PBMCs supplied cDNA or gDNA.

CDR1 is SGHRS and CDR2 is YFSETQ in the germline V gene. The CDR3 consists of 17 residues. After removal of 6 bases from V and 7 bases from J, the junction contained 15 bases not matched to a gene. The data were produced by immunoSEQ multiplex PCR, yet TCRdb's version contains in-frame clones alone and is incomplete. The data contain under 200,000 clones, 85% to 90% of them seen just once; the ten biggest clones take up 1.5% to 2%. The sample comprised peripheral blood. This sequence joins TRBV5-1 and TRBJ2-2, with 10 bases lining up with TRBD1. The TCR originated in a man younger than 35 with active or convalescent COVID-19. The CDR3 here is CASTYSGTGVAIGELFF. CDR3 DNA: TGCGCCAGCACCTATTCCGGGACAGGGGTCGCTATCGGGGAGCTGTTTTTT.